This TCR beta chain was captured in a study of blood T cell repertoires in COVID-19. The germline V and J ends were trimmed by 0 bases and 5 bases, with 8 bases remaining between them. Germline values: CDR1 SGDLS, CDR2 YYNGEE. CDR3 length: 14 amino acids. Per the original methods: Reference gene primer amplification yielded estimated nucleated cell counts. Clones were sequenced by immunoSEQ multiplex PCR, and TCRdb holds only the in-frame ones, with some missing. V and J calls plus clone size are reproduced from that table; the DNA served to infer D and trimming. The sample includes approximately 240,000 clones, 80% to 95% of them seen just once. Those who participated ranged in age from about 18 to 89 years and resided in approximately 26 US areas. Assignments of participants to cohorts depended upon their own reported clinical history. Cohort 3 donors counted as recovered after two negative PCRs, clearance, or resolved symptoms.

The chain uses TRBV9 and TRBJ2-2, with D tentatively TRBD2 (5 bases). This clonotype was obtained from a woman between 18 and 30 years old who had recovered from COVID-19. The specimen sequenced was PBMCs or T cells enriched from blood (not recorded which). CDR3 in amino acids: CASSVGTGTGELFF. The CDR3, as DNA: TGTGCCAGCAGCGTAGGAACGGGGACCGGGGAGCTGTTTTTT.